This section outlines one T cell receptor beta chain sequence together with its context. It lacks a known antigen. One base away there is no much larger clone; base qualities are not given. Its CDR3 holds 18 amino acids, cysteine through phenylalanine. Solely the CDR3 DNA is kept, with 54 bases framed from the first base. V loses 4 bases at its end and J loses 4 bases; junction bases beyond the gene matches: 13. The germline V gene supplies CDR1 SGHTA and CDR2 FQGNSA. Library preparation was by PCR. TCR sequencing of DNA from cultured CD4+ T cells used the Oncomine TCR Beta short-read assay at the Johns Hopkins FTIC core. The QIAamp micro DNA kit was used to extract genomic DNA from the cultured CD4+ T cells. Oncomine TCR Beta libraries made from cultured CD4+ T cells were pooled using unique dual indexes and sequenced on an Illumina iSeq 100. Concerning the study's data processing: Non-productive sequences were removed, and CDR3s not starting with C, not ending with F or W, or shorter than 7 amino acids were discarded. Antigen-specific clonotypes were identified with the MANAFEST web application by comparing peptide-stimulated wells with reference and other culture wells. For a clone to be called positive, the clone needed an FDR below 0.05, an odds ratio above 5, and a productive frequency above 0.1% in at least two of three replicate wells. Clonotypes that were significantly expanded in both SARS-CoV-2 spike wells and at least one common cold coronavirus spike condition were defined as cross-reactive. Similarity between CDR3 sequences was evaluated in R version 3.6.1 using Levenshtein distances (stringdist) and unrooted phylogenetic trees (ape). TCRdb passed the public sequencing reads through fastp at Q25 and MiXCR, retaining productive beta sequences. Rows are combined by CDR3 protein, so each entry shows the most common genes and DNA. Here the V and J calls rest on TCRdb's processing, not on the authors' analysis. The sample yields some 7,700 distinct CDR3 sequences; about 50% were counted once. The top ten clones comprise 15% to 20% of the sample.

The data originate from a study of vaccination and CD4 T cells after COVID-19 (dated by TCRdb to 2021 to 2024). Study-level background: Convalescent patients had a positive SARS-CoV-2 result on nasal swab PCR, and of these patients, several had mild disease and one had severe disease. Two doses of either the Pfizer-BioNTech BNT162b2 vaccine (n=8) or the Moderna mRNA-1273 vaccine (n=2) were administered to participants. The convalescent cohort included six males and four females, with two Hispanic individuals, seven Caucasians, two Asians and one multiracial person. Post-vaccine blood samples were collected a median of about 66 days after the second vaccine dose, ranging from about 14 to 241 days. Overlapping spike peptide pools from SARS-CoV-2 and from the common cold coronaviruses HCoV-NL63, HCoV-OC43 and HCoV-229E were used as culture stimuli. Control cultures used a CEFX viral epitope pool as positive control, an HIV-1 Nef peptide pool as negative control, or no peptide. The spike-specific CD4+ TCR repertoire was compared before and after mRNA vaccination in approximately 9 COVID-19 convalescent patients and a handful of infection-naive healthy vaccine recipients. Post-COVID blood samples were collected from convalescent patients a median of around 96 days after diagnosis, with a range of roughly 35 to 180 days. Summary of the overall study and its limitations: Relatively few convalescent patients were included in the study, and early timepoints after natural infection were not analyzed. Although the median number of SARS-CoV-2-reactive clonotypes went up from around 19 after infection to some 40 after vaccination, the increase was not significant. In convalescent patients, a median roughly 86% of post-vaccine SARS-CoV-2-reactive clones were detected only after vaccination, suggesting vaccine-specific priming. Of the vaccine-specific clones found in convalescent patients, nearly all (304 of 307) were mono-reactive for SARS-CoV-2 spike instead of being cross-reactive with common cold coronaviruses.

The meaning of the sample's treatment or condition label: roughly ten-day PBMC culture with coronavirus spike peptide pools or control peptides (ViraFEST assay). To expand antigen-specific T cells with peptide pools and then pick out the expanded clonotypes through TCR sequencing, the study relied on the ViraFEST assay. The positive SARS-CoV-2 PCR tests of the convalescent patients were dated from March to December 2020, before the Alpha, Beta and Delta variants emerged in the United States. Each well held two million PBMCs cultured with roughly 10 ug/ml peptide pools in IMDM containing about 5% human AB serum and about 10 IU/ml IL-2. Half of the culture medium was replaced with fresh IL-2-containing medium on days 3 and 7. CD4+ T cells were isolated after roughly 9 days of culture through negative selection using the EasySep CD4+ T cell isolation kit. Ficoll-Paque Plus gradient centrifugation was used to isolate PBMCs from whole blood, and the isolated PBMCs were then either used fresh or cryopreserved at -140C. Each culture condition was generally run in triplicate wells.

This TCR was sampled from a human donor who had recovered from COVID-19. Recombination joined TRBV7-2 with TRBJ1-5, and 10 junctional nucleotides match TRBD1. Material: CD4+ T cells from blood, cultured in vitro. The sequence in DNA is TGTGCCAGCAGCTCGATACCGGGACAGGGGTGGGGAAATCAGCCCCAGCATTTT. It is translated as CASSSIPGQGWGNQPQHF.